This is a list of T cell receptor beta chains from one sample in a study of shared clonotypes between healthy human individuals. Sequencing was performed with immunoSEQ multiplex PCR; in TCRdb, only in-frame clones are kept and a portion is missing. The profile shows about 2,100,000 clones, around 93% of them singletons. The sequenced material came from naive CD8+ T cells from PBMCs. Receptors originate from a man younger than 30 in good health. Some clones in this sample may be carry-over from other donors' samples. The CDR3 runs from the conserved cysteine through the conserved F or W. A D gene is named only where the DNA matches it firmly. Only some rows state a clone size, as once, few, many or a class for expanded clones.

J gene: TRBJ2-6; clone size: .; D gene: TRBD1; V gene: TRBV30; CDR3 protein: CAWRRQGASDGANVLTF; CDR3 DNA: TGTGCCTGGAGGAGACAGGGGGCTAGTGATGGGGCCAACGTCCTGACTTTC
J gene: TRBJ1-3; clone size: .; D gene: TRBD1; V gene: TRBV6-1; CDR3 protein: CASSFGQGAGNTIYF; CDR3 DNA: TGTGCCAGCAGTTTTGGACAGGGGGCTGGAAACACCATATATTTT
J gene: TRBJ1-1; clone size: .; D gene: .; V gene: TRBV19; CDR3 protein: CASTPGPPEAFF; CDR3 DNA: TGTGCCAGTACCCCAGGGCCCCCTGAAGCTTTCTTT
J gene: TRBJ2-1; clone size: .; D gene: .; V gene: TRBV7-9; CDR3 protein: CASSHSDSSYNEQFF; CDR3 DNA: TGTGCCAGCAGCCATAGCGATAGCTCCTACAATGAGCAGTTCTTC
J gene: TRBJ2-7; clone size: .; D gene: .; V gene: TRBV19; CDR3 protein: CASSTTSDSSSYEQYF; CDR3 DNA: TGTGCCAGTAGTACAACTTCCGATTCCTCCTCCTACGAGCAGTACTTC
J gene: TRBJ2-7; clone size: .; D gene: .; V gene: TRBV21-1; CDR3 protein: CASGQREEPVGEQYF; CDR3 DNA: TGTGCCAGCGGCCAGCGGGAGGAGCCCGTCGGGGAGCAGTACTTC
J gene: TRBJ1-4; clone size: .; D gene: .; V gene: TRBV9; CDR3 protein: CASSVEGRLGEKLFF; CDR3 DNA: TGTGCCAGCAGCGTAGAAGGCAGGTTAGGCGAAAAACTGTTTTTT
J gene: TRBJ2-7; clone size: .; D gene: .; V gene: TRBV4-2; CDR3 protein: CASSQEGYEQYF; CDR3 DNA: TGTGCCAGCAGCCAAGAGGGTTACGAGCAGTACTTC
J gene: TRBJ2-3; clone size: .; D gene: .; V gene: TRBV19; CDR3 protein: CASSIEGTVSTDTQYF; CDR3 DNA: TGTGCCAGTAGTATAGAAGGGACTGTTAGCACAGATACGCAGTATTTT
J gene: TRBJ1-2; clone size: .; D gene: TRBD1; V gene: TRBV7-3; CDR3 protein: CASTGTGGTGYTF; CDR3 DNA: TGTGCCAGCACCGGGACAGGGGGCACTGGCTACACCTTC
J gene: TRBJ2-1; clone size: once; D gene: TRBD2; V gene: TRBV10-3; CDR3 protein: CAISEWGLAGAGNEQFF; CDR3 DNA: TGTGCCATCAGTGAGTGGGGACTAGCGGGAGCCGGTAATGAGCAGTTCTTC
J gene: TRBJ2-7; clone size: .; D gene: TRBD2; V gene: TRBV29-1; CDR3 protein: CSVALAGVEQYF; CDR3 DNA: TGCAGCGTTGCTCTAGCGGGAGTCGAGCAGTACTTC
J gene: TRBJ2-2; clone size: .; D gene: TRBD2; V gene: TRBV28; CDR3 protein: CASSFLAGENTGELFF; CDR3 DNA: TGTGCCAGCAGTTTCTTAGCGGGAGAGAACACCGGGGAGCTGTTTTTT
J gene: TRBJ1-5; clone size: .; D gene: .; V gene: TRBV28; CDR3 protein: CASSLVGRHYLNSNQPQHF; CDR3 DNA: TGTGCCAGCAGTTTGGTCGGGCGACACTATCTCAATAGCAATCAGCCCCAGCATTTT
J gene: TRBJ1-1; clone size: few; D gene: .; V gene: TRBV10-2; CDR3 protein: CASTAPQGVNTEAFF; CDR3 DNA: TGCGCCAGCACCGCCCCACAGGGCGTGAACACTGAAGCTTTCTTT
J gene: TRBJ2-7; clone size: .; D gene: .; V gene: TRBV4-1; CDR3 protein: CASSRSGDSEQYF; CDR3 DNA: TGCGCCAGCAGCCGCTCCGGGGACTCAGAGCAGTACTTC